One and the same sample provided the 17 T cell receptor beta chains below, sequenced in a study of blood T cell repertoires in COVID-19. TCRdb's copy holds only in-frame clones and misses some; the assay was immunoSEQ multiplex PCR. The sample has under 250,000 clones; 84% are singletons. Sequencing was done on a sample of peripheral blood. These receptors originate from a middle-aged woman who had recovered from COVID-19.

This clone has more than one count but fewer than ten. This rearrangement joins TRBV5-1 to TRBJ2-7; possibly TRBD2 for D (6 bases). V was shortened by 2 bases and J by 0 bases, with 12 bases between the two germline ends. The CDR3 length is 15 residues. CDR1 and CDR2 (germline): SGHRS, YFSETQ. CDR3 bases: TGCGCCAGCAGCTTTGGAGGGATTAGCTCCTACGAGCAGTACTTC. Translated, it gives CASSFGGISSYEQYF.

CDR3 sequence reads: CASSQDGEVIYNSPLHF. In nucleotides, the CDR3 is TGTGCCAGCAGCCAAGATGGGGAGGTAATCTATAATTCACCCCTCCACTTT. This rearrangement joins TRBV3-1 (or the pseudogene TRBV3-2) to TRBJ1-6; D not resolved. CDR1 and CDR2 from the germline V gene are LGHDT and YNNKEL (reference sequence). V was pared by 0 bases and J by 3 bases, with 12 bases between. This CDR3 spans 17 amino acids.

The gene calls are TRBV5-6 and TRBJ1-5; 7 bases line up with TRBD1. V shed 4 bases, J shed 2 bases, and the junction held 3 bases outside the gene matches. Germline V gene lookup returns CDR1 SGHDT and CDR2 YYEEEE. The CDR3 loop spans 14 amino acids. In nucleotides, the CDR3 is TGTGCCAGCAGCGCTGGGACAGGCAATCAGCCCCAGCATTTT. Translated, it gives CASSAGTGNQPQHF.

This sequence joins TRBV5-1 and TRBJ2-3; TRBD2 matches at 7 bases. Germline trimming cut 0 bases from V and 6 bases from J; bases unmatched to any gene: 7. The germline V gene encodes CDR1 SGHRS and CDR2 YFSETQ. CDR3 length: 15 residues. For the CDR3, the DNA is TGCGCCAGCAGCTTGGCTAGCGGCGGGATGGATACGCAGTATTTT. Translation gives CASSLASGGMDTQYF.

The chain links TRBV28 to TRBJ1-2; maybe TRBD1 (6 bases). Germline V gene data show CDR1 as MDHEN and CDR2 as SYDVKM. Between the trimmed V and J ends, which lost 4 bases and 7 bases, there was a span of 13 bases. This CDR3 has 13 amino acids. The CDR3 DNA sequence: TGTGCCAGCAGTTCCTACAGGGAAGGTGGCTACACCTTC. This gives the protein CASSSYREGGYTF.

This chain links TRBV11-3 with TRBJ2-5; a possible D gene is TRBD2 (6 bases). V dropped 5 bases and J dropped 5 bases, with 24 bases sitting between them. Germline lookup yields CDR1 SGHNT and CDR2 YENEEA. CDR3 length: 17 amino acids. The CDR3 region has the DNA TGTGCCAGCAGCACCCTCTACCCGACCGGGGAGGAGGAGACCCAGTACTTC. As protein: CASSTLYPTGEEETQYF.

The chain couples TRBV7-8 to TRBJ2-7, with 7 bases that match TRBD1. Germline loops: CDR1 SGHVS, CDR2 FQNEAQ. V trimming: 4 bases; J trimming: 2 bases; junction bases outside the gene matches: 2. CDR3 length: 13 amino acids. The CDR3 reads CASSSGQTYEQYF. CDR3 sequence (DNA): TGTGCCAGCAGCTCGGGACAGACCTACGAGCAGTACTTC.

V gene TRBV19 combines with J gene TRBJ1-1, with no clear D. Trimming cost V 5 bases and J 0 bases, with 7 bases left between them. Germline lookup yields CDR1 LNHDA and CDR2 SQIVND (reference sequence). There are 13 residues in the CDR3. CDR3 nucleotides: TGTGCCAGTAGTGCCACATTGAACACTGAAGCTTTCTTT. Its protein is CASSATLNTEAFF. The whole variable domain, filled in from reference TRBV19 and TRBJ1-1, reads DGGITQSPKYLFRKEGQNVTLSCEQNLNHDAMYWYRQDPGQGLRLIYYSQIVNDFQKGDIAEGYSVSREKKESFPLTVTSAQKNPTAFYLCASSATLNTEAFFGQGTRLTVV.

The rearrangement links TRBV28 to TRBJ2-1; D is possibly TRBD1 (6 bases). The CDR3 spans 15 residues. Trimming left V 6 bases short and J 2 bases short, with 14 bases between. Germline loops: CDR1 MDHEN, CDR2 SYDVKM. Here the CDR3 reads CASRLWTAAYNEQFF. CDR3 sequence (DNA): TGTGCCAGCAGACTGTGGACAGCCGCCTACAATGAGCAGTTCTTC.

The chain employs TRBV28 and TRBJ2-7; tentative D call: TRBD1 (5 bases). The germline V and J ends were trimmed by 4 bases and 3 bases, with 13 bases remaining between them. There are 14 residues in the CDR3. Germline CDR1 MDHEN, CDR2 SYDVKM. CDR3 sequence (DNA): TGTGCCAGCAGTTACTCCCCCAGGGTCTACGAGCAGTACTTC. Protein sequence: CASSYSPRVYEQYF.

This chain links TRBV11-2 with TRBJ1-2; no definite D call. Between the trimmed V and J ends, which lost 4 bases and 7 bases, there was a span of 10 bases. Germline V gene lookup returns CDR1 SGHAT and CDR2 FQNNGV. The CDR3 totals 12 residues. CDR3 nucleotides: TGTGCCAGCAGCTCCGAGACTTTTGGCTACACCTTC. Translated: CASSSETFGYTF.

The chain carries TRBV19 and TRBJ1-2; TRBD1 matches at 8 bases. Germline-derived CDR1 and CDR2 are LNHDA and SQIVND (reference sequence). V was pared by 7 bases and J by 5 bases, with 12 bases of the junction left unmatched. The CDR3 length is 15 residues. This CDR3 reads CASNPLAGGYYGYTF. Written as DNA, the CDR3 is TGTGCCAGTAACCCGCTGGCAGGGGGCTATTATGGCTACACCTTC.

The CDR3 DNA is TGTGCCTGGAGTGTATCCCAGACAAGGGCTTTCTTT. Its translation is CAWSVSQTRAFF. The rearrangement joins TRBV30 to TRBJ1-1; the D is unclear. This CDR3 has 12 residues. V shed 0 bases and J shed 11 bases, with 13 bases lying between them. Per germline, CDR1 GTSNPN and CDR2 SVGIG (reference sequence). Based on the CDR3 plus reference TRBV30 and TRBJ1-1, the full variable domain is SQTIHQWPATLVQPVGSPLSLECTVEGTSNPNLYWYRQAAGRGLQLLFYSVGIGQISSEVPQNLSASRPQDRQFILSSKKLLLSDSGFYLCAWSVSQTRAFFGQGTRLTVV.

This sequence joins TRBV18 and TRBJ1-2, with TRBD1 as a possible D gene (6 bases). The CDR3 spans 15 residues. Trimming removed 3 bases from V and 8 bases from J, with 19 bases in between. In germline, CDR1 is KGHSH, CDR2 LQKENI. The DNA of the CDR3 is TGTGCCAGCTCACCGTTCCCGGACAGTTCCGTGGGCTACACCTTC. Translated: CASSPFPDSSVGYTF.

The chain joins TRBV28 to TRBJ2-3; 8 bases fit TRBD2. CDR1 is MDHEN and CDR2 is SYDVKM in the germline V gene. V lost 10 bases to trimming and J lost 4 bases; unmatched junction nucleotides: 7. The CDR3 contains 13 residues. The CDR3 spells CATLLGGADTQYF. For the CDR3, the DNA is TGTGCCACCCTCCTCGGGGGGGCAGATACGCAGTATTTT.

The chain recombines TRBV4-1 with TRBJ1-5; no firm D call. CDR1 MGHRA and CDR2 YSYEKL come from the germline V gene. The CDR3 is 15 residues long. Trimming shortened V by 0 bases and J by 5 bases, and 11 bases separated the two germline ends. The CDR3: CASSQDSGGYQPQHF. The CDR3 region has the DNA TGCGCCAGCAGCCAAGATTCGGGCGGGTATCAGCCCCAGCATTTT.

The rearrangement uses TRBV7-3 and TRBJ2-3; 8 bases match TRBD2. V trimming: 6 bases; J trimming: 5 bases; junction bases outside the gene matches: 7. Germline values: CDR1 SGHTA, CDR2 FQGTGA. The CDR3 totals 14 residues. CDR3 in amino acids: CASRPGGSGDTQYF. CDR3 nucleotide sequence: TGTGCCAGCAGACCGGGGGGGTCAGGAGATACGCAGTATTTT.